This T cell receptor beta chain is drawn from a study of T cell responses to AZD1222 COVID-19 vaccine. Study-level points and caveats: Across spike, vaccine-associated CD4 TCRs were found, dominant at 160-218 and 743-854.

The CDR3 loop spans 18 amino acids. Per the germline V gene, CDR1 is SGHRS and CDR2 is YFSETQ. V shed 5 bases and J shed 9 bases, with 30 bases lying between them. This clone was counted once. Its antigen is not identified. TCRdb's copy holds only in-frame clones and misses some; the assay was immunoSEQ multiplex PCR. The table lists 130,000 to 150,000 clones, about nine tenths of them singletons, with around 2.1% in the top ten. The sample in question was peripheral blood, obtained on day 0 of AZD1222 vaccination. This clonotype originated in an adult in good health. The chain couples TRBV5-1 to TRBJ2-1; TRBD1 might be the D (6 bases). As DNA, the CDR3 is TGCGCCAGCAGTTTCTCGAGGCAGGGGATCGATCGGGCCCTTGAGCAGTTCTTC. It specifies CASSFSRQGIDRALEQFF.